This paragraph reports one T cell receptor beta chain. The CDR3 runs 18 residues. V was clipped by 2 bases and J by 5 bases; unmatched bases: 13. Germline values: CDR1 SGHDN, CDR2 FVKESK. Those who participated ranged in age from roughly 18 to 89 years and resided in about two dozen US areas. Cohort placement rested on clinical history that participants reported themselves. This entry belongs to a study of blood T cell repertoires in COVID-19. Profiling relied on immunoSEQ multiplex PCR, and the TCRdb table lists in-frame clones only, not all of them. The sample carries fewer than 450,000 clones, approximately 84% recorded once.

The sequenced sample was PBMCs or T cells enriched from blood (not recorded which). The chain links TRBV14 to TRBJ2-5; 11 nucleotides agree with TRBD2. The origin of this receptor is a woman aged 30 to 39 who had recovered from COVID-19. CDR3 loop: CASSQRPPTSGGGETQYF. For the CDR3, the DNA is TGTGCCAGCAGCCAAAGACCCCCTACTAGCGGGGGTGGGGAGACCCAGTACTTC.